One T cell receptor (beta chain) is described in this entry. No antigen is known for it. This sample is part of a study of T cells in localized non-small cell lung cancer. Germline loops: CDR1 SGHNT, CDR2 YYREEE (reference sequence). This CDR3 is 15 amino acids long. The V and J ends lost 4 bases and 6 bases, in that order; junction bases with no gene match: 6. Notes on the study in general: Heterogeneity remains possible, as sequencing covered one tumor region only. The greatest T cell clonality was found in uninvolved adjacent lung (higher than in tumor).

Only in-frame clones appear in the TCRdb table, and some are missing; sequencing was by immunoSEQ multiplex PCR. The table records about 23,000 clones, 85% to 90% of them present only once. This TCR derives from a male donor aged 60 or over with stage I lung adenocarcinoma. The sequenced sample was peripheral blood, obtained before any cancer treatment. This chain links TRBV5-4 with TRBJ2-1, with 11 bases lining up with TRBD2. The CDR3 here is CASSPTSGSRNEQFF. As DNA, the CDR3 is TGTGCCAGCAGCCCTACTAGCGGGAGCCGCAATGAGCAGTTCTTC.